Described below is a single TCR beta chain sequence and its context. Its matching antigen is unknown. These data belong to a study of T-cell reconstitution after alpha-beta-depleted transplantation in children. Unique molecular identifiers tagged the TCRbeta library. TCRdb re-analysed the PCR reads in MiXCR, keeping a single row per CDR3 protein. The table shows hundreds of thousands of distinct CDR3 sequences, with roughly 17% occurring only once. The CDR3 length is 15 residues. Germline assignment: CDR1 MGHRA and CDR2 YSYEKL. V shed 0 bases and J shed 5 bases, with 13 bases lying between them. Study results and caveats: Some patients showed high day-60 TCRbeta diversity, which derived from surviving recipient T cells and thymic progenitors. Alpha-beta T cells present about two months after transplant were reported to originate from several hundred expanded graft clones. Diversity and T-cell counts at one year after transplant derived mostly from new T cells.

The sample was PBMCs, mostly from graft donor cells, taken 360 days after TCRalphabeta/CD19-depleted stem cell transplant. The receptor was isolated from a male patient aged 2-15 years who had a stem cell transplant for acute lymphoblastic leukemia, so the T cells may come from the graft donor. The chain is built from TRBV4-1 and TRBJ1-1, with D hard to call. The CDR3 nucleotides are TGCGCCAGCAGCCAAGATCGCCGGGCAAAGACTGAAGCTTTCTTT. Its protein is CASSQDRRAKTEAFF.